The rows below give T cell receptor beta chains drawn from one sample of a study of blood T cell repertoires in COVID-19. Profiling relied on immunoSEQ multiplex PCR, and the TCRdb table lists in-frame clones only, not all of them. The sample shows a few hundred thousand clones, 89% of them seen only once. Sequenced sample: PBMCs or T cells enriched from blood (not recorded which). The receptor set was obtained from a middle-aged woman who had recovered from COVID-19. CDR3s include the opening cysteine and the closing phenylalanine or tryptophan. A D gene is named only where the DNA matches it firmly. Clone size is given for some rows only: seen once, a few or many times, or a class if the clone is expanded.

V: TRBV19; size: once; D: -; J: TRBJ1-5; CDR3: CASREAGTGNQPQHF; DNA: TGTGCCAGTAGGGAGGCGGGGACGGGCAATCAGCCCCAGCATTTT
V: TRBV3-1/TRBV3-2; size: -; D: -; J: TRBJ1-2; CDR3: CASFSNRVPNYGYTF; DNA: TGTGCCAGCTTTTCGAACAGGGTTCCCAACTATGGCTACACCTTC
V: TRBV9; size: few; D: TRBD2; J: TRBJ2-4; CDR3: CASSEGGVLAKNIQYF; DNA: TGTGCCAGCAGCGAGGGAGGGGTTTTAGCCAAAAACATTCAGTACTTC
V: TRBV19; size: -; D: TRBD1; J: TRBJ2-7; CDR3: CASSPLDRGREYEQYF; DNA: TGTGCCAGTAGCCCCCTTGACAGGGGTAGGGAGTACGAGCAGTACTTC
V: TRBV7-6; size: -; D: TRBD2; J: TRBJ2-5; CDR3: CASSQLAGGQETQYF; DNA: TGTGCCAGCAGCCAGCTAGCGGGGGGGCAAGAGACCCAGTACTTC
V: TRBV7-9; size: -; D: TRBD1; J: TRBJ1-2; CDR3: CASSLSGGNGYTF; DNA: TGTGCCAGCAGCTTATCAGGGGGAAATGGCTACACCTTC
V: TRBV5-1; size: -; D: -; J: TRBJ2-1; CDR3: CASSLTGGSSYNEQFF; DNA: TGCGCCAGCAGCTTGACTGGAGGGAGCTCCTACAATGAGCAGTTCTTC
V: TRBV5-1; size: -; D: TRBD1; J: TRBJ2-3; CDR3: CASSLPGQGSTDTQYF; DNA: TGCGCCAGCAGCTTGCCGGGACAGGGAAGCACAGATACGCAGTATTTT
V: TRBV5-1; size: -; D: -; J: TRBJ1-6; CDR3: CASSLGTDNSPLHF; DNA: TGCGCCAGCAGCTTGGGGACAGATAATTCACCCCTCCACTTT
V: TRBV2; size: -; D: TRBD2; J: TRBJ2-5; CDR3: CASNGGIETQYF; DNA: TGTGCCAGCAACGGGGGGATTGAGACCCAGTACTTC
V: TRBV7-9; size: once; D: -; J: TRBJ2-5; CDR3: CASSWDSGTVTQYF; DNA: TGTGCCAGCAGCTGGGACTCGGGAACGGTGACCCAGTACTTC
V: TRBV9; size: -; D: -; J: TRBJ2-1; CDR3: CASSVGEYAQFF; DNA: TGTGCCAGCAGCGTAGGAGAGTACGCCCAGTTCTTC
V: TRBV2; size: -; D: TRBD1; J: TRBJ2-7; CDR3: CASSGQGGPYEQYF; DNA: TGTGCCAGCAGTGGACAGGGGGGGCCCTACGAGCAGTACTTC
V: TRBV7-2; size: -; D: TRBD2; J: TRBJ2-7; CDR3: CASSFRRLAAPYEQYF; DNA: TGTGCCAGCAGCTTCCGAAGACTAGCGGCACCCTACGAGCAGTACTTC
V: TRBV5-1; size: -; D: TRBD1; J: TRBJ1-5; CDR3: CASSPGTGEGPQHF; DNA: TGCGCCAGCAGCCCCGGGACAGGGGAAGGGCCCCAGCATTTT
V: TRBV11-3; size: -; D: -; J: TRBJ1-1; CDR3: CASSIQEGGTEAFF; DNA: TGTGCCAGCAGCATCCAGGAGGGAGGCACTGAAGCTTTCTTT
V: TRBV6-6; size: -; D: -; J: TRBJ2-1; CDR3: CASSFGGGYNEQFF; DNA: TGTGCCAGCAGTTTTGGCGGGGGCTATAATGAGCAGTTCTTC
V: TRBV9; size: -; D: TRBD1; J: TRBJ2-1; CDR3: CASTRDRGFGEQFF; DNA: TGTGCCAGCACCCGGGACAGGGGCTTCGGTGAGCAGTTCTTC
V: TRBV4-3; size: once; D: TRBD1; J: TRBJ2-1; CDR3: CASSQVLTGGPYNEQFF; DNA: TGCGCCAGCAGCCAAGTCCTGACAGGGGGCCCCTACAATGAGCAGTTCTTC
V: TRBV6-2/TRBV6-3; size: -; D: -; J: TRBJ2-1; CDR3: CASSLTDYPDNEQFF; DNA: TGTGCCAGCAGCCTCACAGACTACCCCGACAATGAGCAGTTCTTC
V: TRBV7-7; size: -; D: TRBD2; J: TRBJ2-3; CDR3: CASSLQAGDTDTQYF; DNA: TGTGCTAGCAGCTTACAAGCGGGGGACACAGATACGCAGTATTTT
V: TRBV5-4; size: -; D: TRBD2; J: TRBJ2-2; CDR3: CASSFLAGGPNGELFF; DNA: TGTGCCAGCAGCTTTCTAGCGGGAGGGCCGAACGGGGAGCTGTTTTTT
V: TRBV29-1; size: -; D: -; J: TRBJ2-7; CDR3: CSVAEGAYEQYF; DNA: TGCAGCGTTGCAGAGGGAGCCTACGAGCAGTACTTC
V: TRBV30; size: -; D: TRBD2; J: TRBJ2-5; CDR3: CAWETSGSTQYF; DNA: TGTGCCTGGGAGACTAGCGGGTCCACCCAGTACTTC
V: TRBV30; size: -; D: -; J: TRBJ2-1; CDR3: CAWSDLKYNEQFF; DNA: TGTGCCTGGAGTGACTTAAAGTACAATGAGCAGTTCTTC
V: TRBV10-3; size: -; D: TRBD2; J: TRBJ2-1; CDR3: CAISEAPTSGGYNEQFF; DNA: TGTGCCATCAGTGAGGCCCCGACTAGCGGGGGTTACAATGAGCAGTTCTTC
V: TRBV30; size: -; D: TRBD1; J: TRBJ1-3; CDR3: CAWREPTGGGNTIYF; DNA: TGTGCCTGGAGGGAACCAACAGGGGGAGGAAACACCATATATTTT
V: TRBV7-9; size: -; D: TRBD1; J: TRBJ1-4; CDR3: CASSGGQGANEKLFF; DNA: TGTGCCAGCAGCGGGGGACAGGGGGCTAATGAAAAACTGTTTTTT
V: TRBV9; size: -; D: -; J: TRBJ1-5; CDR3: CASSRTDDSNQPQHF; DNA: TGTGCCAGCAGCCGGACAGACGATAGCAATCAGCCCCAGCATTTT
V: TRBV18; size: -; D: TRBD1; J: TRBJ2-3; CDR3: CASSDRGPGIHTQYF; DNA: TGTGCCAGCTCCGACAGGGGGCCGGGAATCCATACGCAGTATTTT
V: TRBV5-1; size: few; D: TRBD2; J: TRBJ2-7; CDR3: CASSPGGKRLSYEQYF; DNA: TGCGCCAGCAGCCCCGGGGGGAAACGGTTATCCTACGAGCAGTACTTC
V: TRBV28; size: -; D: TRBD2; J: TRBJ2-3; CDR3: CASLERGSTDTQYF; DNA: TGTGCCAGCCTTGAGCGGGGTAGCACAGATACGCAGTATTTT
V: TRBV5-1; size: -; D: -; J: TRBJ1-2; CDR3: CASSETPPSIGYTF; DNA: TGCGCCAGCAGTGAAACACCCCCGTCAATTGGCTACACCTTC
V: TRBV27; size: -; D: -; J: TRBJ1-6; CDR3: CASSLSSQGHNSPLHF; DNA: TGTGCCAGCAGTTTATCGTCACAGGGACATAATTCACCCCTCCACTTT
V: TRBV5-6; size: -; D: -; J: TRBJ2-7; CDR3: CASSFGSRTYEQYF; DNA: TGTGCCAGCAGCTTTGGTTCGCGGACCTACGAGCAGTACTTC
V: TRBV11-3; size: few; D: -; J: TRBJ1-1; CDR3: CASSLWGDKYAEAFF; DNA: TGTGCCAGCAGCTTATGGGGCGATAAATACGCTGAAGCTTTCTTT
V: TRBV7-6; size: -; D: -; J: TRBJ2-7; CDR3: CASSRREGAGYEQYF; DNA: TGTGCCAGCAGCCGACGGGAGGGGGCGGGCTACGAGCAGTACTTC
V: TRBV4-3; size: once; D: TRBD2; J: TRBJ2-2; CDR3: CASSQGLAGGQNTGELFF; DNA: TGCGCCAGCAGCCAAGGTCTCGCGGGGGGCCAAAACACCGGGGAGCTGTTTTTT
V: TRBV11-2; size: -; D: -; J: TRBJ2-6; CDR3: CASSLEVTGLIISGANVLTF; DNA: TGTGCCAGCAGCTTAGAGGTTACCGGACTGATTATCTCTGGGGCCAACGTCCTGACTTTC
V: TRBV19; size: -; D: TRBD1; J: TRBJ1-1; CDR3: CASSTWTGGEAFF; DNA: TGTGCCAGTAGTACATGGACAGGTGGGGAAGCTTTCTTT
V: TRBV6-2/TRBV6-3; size: -; D: TRBD2; J: TRBJ2-1; CDR3: CASSPLRDWGGTYNEQFF; DNA: TGTGCCAGCAGTCCCCTCCGAGACTGGGGAGGGACCTACAATGAGCAGTTCTTC
V: TRBV23-1; size: few; D: -; J: TRBJ2-4; CDR3: CASSPKARVAKNIQYF; DNA: TGCGCCAGCAGCCCAAAGGCGAGGGTAGCCAAAAACATTCAGTACTTC
V: TRBV19; size: -; D: TRBD1; J: TRBJ2-4; CDR3: CASSYQGEDIQYF; DNA: TGTGCCAGTAGTTACCAGGGGGAAGACATTCAGTACTTC
V: TRBV5-1; size: once; D: TRBD2; J: TRBJ2-1; CDR3: CASSLEAGGNYNEQFF; DNA: TGCGCCAGCAGCTTGGAAGCGGGAGGGAATTACAATGAGCAGTTCTTC
V: TRBV2; size: -; D: TRBD1; J: TRBJ1-1; CDR3: CASSFGTGVNTEAFF; DNA: TGTGCCAGCAGTTTCGGGACAGGGGTGAACACTGAAGCTTTCTTT
V: TRBV4-1; size: -; D: -; J: TRBJ1-2; CDR3: CASSQDRRGFGYTF; DNA: TGCGCCAGCAGCCAAGATCGGCGGGGATTTGGCTACACCTTC
V: TRBV13; size: few; D: -; J: TRBJ2-3; CDR3: CASSLNTDTQYF; DNA: TGTGCCAGCAGCCTTAACACAGATACGCAGTATTTT
V: TRBV12-1; size: -; D: -; J: TRBJ1-3; CDR3: CASSFPQLDRGRNTIYF; DNA: TGTGCCAGCAGCTTCCCCCAATTGGACAGGGGGAGAAACACCATATATTTT
V: TRBV18; size: -; D: -; J: TRBJ1-2; CDR3: CASSPSGGYGYTF; DNA: TGTGCCAGCTCACCTTCCGGGGGCTATGGCTACACCTTC
V: TRBV4-1; size: -; D: TRBD1; J: TRBJ1-5; CDR3: CASSQGTGSNNQPQHF; DNA: TGCGCCAGCAGCCAAGGGACAGGGTCCAACAATCAGCCCCAGCATTTT
V: TRBV28; size: -; D: -; J: TRBJ1-5; CDR3: CASSFSRGGNQPQHF; DNA: TGTGCCAGCAGTTTTTCCAGGGGAGGCAATCAGCCCCAGCATTTT
V: TRBV21-1; size: -; D: -; J: TRBJ1-3; CDR3: CASSSDQQGDSGNTIYF; DNA: TGTGCCAGCAGCAGCGACCAACAGGGGGACTCTGGAAACACCATATATTTT
V: TRBV9; size: once; D: TRBD2; J: TRBJ2-3; CDR3: CASSVSGARGTPDTQYF; DNA: TGTGCCAGCAGCGTAAGTGGGGCGCGGGGGACCCCAGATACGCAGTATTTT
V: TRBV15; size: once; D: -; J: TRBJ2-7; CDR3: CATSTRMGGASGEQYF; DNA: TGTGCCACCAGCACCCGGATGGGGGGGGCGAGCGGCGAGCAGTACTTC
V: TRBV5-6; size: -; D: TRBD1; J: TRBJ1-2; CDR3: CASSQGTGAAAGYTF; DNA: TGTGCCAGCAGTCAAGGGACAGGGGCAGCGGCTGGCTACACCTTC
V: TRBV5-6; size: -; D: -; J: TRBJ2-7; CDR3: CASSSDYSYEQYF; DNA: TGTGCCAGCAGCTCGGACTACTCCTACGAGCAGTACTTC
V: TRBV2; size: -; D: -; J: TRBJ1-5; CDR3: CASSPDYSNQPQHF; DNA: TGTGCCAGCAGTCCGGACTATAGCAATCAGCCCCAGCATTTT
V: TRBV4-1; size: -; D: -; J: TRBJ2-1; CDR3: CASSQDLLVEQFF; DNA: TGCGCCAGCAGCCAAGATCTCCTAGTCGAGCAGTTCTTC